The clone carrying this T cell receptor (beta chain) was detected only a few times. The entry originates in a study of T-cell reconstitution after alpha-beta-depleted transplantation in children. The germline V and J ends were trimmed by 4 bases and 2 bases, with 8 bases remaining between them. Germline V gene sequence: CDR1 SNHLY, CDR2 FYNNEI. This CDR3 has 13 residues. Preparing the TCRbeta library involved the use of unique molecular identifiers. Via MiXCR, TCRdb re-called the PCR reads, giving one row per CDR3 protein. Of 500,000 to 600,000 distinct CDR3 sequences detected, 27% appear once; the ten largest clones hold 30% to 40%.

This TCR was recovered from a boy in the first two years of life with Wiskott-Aldrich syndrome, due to receive a stem cell transplant. The sequencing here drew on PBMCs, taken before TCRalphabeta/CD19-depleted stem cell transplant. The rearrangement joins TRBV2 to TRBJ2-5; D is uncertain. The CDR3 spells CASSVGRQETQYF. CDR3 nucleotide sequence: TGTGCCAGCAGTGTAGGTAGACAAGAGACCCAGTACTTC.